A single T cell receptor (beta chain) is shown here with its context. The antigen it recognizes is unknown. The sample holds no much larger clone one base away, and base qualities are not on file. The immunoSEQ Assay was used to sequence TCR beta CDR3 regions from DNA. For the original study's pipeline: T cell density was computed as TCR beta template counts normalized to usable DNA estimated by amplifying housekeeping genes. The preseqR package was used to estimate richness by extrapolating to 400,000 templates for PBMC samples and to 120,000 templates for tissue samples. Clonality was taken to be one minus Pielou's evenness. Tissue-enriched TCRs were identified by differential abundance testing using productive amino-acid clonotypes, minimum total count 5 and alpha 0.1. The Jaccard Index and the Morisita Overlap Index were used to quantify repertoire overlap between compartments. GLIPH clustered TCR beta CDR3s with public tetramer-defined viral CDR3s; viral motifs required at least three viral sequences plus V-gene enrichment. TCRdb mirrors the immuneACCESS table, restricted to in-frame sequences. Some clones are absent from its copies; in checked studies, under half trace to an unresolved V gene, and the reason for the others is unknown. Clone size and the V and J calls come from that table; the DNA yielded D and trimming. Recorded for this sample are fewer than 15,000 clones; around 83% of them occurred a single time. Approximately 59% of the sample is taken by the ten largest.

This sample is drawn from a study of T cells in localized non-small cell lung cancer (dated by TCRdb to the early 2020s). Study-wide context: T cell repertoires of 236 early-stage NSCLC patients were analyzed, with tumors being compared against uninvolved tumor-adjacent lungs. The mean age of the NSCLC patients was just over 65 years, with about 120 men and about a hundred women. All 236 NSCLC patients in the cohort were treatment-naive and had localized lung tumors that were resected. Study-level results and caveats: Because multi-region sequencing of the tumors was not done, intratumor heterogeneity could not be ruled out. Longer overall survival was associated with higher blood T cell density, whereas shorter survival was associated with higher adjacent-lung clonality. Uninvolved tumor-adjacent lung showed the highest T cell clonality, higher than tumor, which suggests more focused antigenic responses in the uninvolved tumor-adjacent lung. Because of the exploratory design, TCR variables were selected using unadjusted p-values without false-discovery rate correction. Of the top 100 tumor clones, a median of roughly 56 were detected in paired uninvolved adjacent lung; under 35 were also among that lung's top 100.

At diagnosis, peripheral blood, uninvolved tumor-adjacent lung and tumor were collected and were preserved as a mix of fresh-frozen and FFPE material. Blood samples were analyzed as peripheral blood mononuclear cells for TCR repertoire profiling. Measured from the cysteine to the phenylalanine, the CDR3 is 17 residues long. CDR3 DNA is the only sequence kept; it has 51 bases, read in frame from the first base. CDR1 and CDR2 were assigned from the germline V gene as MGHRA and YSYEKL. The V end gives up 2 bases and the J end 10 bases, leaving 17 bases in the junction not matched to a gene. This sample comprised peripheral blood, obtained before any cancer treatment. This receptor chain uses TRBV4-1 and TRBJ2-1, and 7 junctional nucleotides match TRBD2. The TCR originated in a male donor older than 55 with stage III lung adenocarcinoma. The sequenced DNA is TGCGCCAGCAGCCAACTCCCCCGGCTAGCGGAAGACAGAGAGCAGTTCTTC. Translated, it gives CASSQLPRLAEDREQFF.